A selection of T cell receptor beta chains follows, all from one sample in a study of glioma-infiltrating T cells after dendritic cell vaccination. Sequenced by immunoSEQ multiplex PCR; TCRdb stores in-frame clones only, minus some. Among 30,000 to 40,000 clones listed, 70% to 85% were seen once. The sample in question was blood, obtained before dendritic cell vaccination. All receptors come from a human donor with glioblastoma. Each CDR3 is given without its conserved first and last residue.

>TRBV7-9
ASSPALGAYEQY
>TRBV5-6
ASSSLVANYDYT
>TRBV6-5
ASSYEPVLNTEAF
>TRBV9
ASSGTSGGETQY
>TRBV11-3
ASSATGRETQY
>TRBV7-6
ASSSGDRGGYEQY
>TRBV10-3
AVTDRKGTQY
>TRBV11-3
ASSGASSYEQY
>TRBV5-4
ASSLLPWTVEPHTEAF
>TRBV4-1
ASSQDGGGSYEQY
>TRBV30
AWRLTGYYGYT
>TRBV9
ASSHLHRDLVSYEQY
>TRBV10-3
AIRQGGISPLH
>TRBV11-2
ASSLDRGNSNEQF
>TRBV19
ASSAQGSYEQY
>TRBV5-1
ASSLGQGVGELF
>TRBV4-2
ASSQDTLNTEAF
>TRBV28
ASTRDRGGTEAF
>TRBV5-5
ASSRRDLPGETQY
>TRBV4-3
ASSQVGQNTEAF
>TRBV25-1
ASSDPTGNTGELF
>TRBV6-6
ASSFEAPHHNTEAF
>TRBV6-5
ARGTDYEQY
>TRBV6-6
ASSSAGSALNTEAF
>TRBV4-3
ASSQPPGGQGARYWFYEQY
>TRBV11-2
ASSLGDWDSLNYEQY
>TRBV29-1
SVSRDRDLADTQY
>TRBV29-1
SARTSRDTQY
>TRBV4-3
ASSQDIRGGNQPQH
>TRBV9
ASSVWFRSTDTQY
>TRBV9
ASSRSGGELF